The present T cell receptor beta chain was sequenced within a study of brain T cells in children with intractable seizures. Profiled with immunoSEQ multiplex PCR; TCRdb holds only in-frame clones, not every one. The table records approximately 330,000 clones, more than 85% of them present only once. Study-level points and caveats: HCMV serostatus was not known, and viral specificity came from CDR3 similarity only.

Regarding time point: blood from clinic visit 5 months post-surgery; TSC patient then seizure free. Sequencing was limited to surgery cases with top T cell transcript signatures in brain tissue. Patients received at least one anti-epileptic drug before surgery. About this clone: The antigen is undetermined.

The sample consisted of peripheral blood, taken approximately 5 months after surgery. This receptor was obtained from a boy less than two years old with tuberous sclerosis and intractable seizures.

This CDR3 is CASSMWQGPWGYTF. Written as DNA, the CDR3 is TGTGCCAGTAGTATGTGGCAGGGACCCTGGGGCTACACCTTC. V gene TRBV19 combines with J gene TRBJ1-2, with D possibly being TRBD1 (5 bases). With 3 bases removed from V and 8 bases from J, the gap between germline ends came to 16 bases. Looked up from germline, CDR1 is LNHDA and CDR2 is SQIVND (reference sequence). The length of the CDR3 is 14 residues.